This TCR beta chain was obtained from a study of monozygotic twins with inflammatory bowel disease. Researchers ran eight separate cDNA reactions for each sample. Template-switch reactions added UMIs with a 6-nucleotide sample barcode. For each CDR3 protein, TCRdb gives one entry from its re-call of the 5' RACE reads, without DNA. The table lists approximately 210,000 distinct CDR3 sequences. Study conclusions and caveats: Variability in patient repertoires may have come partly from differing immunosuppressive treatments. The data offered no way to tell different T cell subtypes apart.

As regards this clonotype: Its antigen is undetermined.

CDR1 and CDR2 (germline): MDHEN, SYDVKM. The CDR3 contains 15 residues. The sequenced sample was blood. The TCR comes from a human donor with ulcerative colitis or Crohn's disease, or a healthy co-twin of an affected twin (not recorded which). V usage is TRBV28 and J usage is TRBJ2-7; with no DNA, the TCRdb D assignment of TRBD1 cannot be verified. This chain's CDR3 is CASTSRRDRNYEQYF.